This T cell receptor (beta chain) emerged from a study of T cells after yellow fever vaccination. Study summary: Preparation of the low-cell-number fractions used SMART-Seq v4 Ultra Low Input.

Study-wide results and limits: Abundant clonotypes (contaminants from the bulk population) could be present in FACS-sorted repertoires. Peak timing came faster in the weaker secondary response, day 5 versus 15.

MiXCR was run by TCRdb on the 5' RACE reads, yielding one entry per CDR3 protein. The sample carries a few hundred thousand distinct CDR3 sequences, 10% to 15% recorded once. To note about this clonotype: Its antigen remains unknown.

This specimen was CD4+ T cells sorted from PBMCs, taken 45 days after the yellow fever booster vaccination. This sequence was found in a man aged 25 to 40 who received the YFV17D yellow fever vaccine.

This CDR3 is CASSLVGVTNEQFF. The CDR3 DNA reads as TGTGCCAGCAGTCTAGTCGGGGTGACCAATGAGCAGTTCTTC. The genes are TRBV7-3 and TRBJ2-1, with a tentative D call TRBD2 (5 bases). This CDR3 region has 14 residues. Germline V CDR1 and CDR2: SGHTA, FQGTGA. V was pared by 6 bases and J by 6 bases, with 15 bases between.